This T cell receptor (beta chain) was identified in a study of neurological immune-mediated disorders. Study-level results: HTLV-1-associated myelopathy had the most TCR clonal expansion, and multiple sclerosis had the least, less than healthy controls.

This clonotype occurred many times. Its antigen remains unidentified. Synthesis of cDNA was accomplished via 5'RACE employing 10-nucleotide random UMIs. Via MiXCR, TCRdb re-called the 5' RACE reads, giving one row per CDR3 protein. The sample includes about 59,000 distinct CDR3 sequences, roughly 3.5% of them seen just once. The TCR was taken from a woman aged 30 to 39 with multiple sclerosis. The sample was PBMCs.

CDR3 loop: CASSPRTSIAGELFF. The CDR3 DNA is TGTGCCAGCAGCCCCCGGACTAGCATCGCCGGGGAGCTGTTTTTT. This chain links TRBV3-1 with TRBJ2-2, with 8 bases aligning to TRBD2. Germline assignment: CDR1 LGHDT and CDR2 YNNKEL (reference sequence). The CDR3 consists of 15 residues. V lost 4 bases to trimming and J lost 6 bases; unmatched junction nucleotides: 7.